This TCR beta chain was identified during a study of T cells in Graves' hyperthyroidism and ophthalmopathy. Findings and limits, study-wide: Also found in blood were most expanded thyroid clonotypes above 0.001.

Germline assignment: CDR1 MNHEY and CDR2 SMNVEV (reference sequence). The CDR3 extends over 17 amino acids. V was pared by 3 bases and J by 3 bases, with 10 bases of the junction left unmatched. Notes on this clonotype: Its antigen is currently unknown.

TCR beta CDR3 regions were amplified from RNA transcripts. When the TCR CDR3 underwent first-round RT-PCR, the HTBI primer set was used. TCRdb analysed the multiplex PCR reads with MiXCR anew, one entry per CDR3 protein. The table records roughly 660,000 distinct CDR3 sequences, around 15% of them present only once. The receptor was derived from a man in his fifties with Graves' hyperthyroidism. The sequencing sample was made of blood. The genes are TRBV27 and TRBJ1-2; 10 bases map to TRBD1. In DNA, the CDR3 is TGTGCCAGCAGTTTCTCTTTCCGGGACAGGGGTGACTATGGCTACACCTTC. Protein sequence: CASSFSFRDRGDYGYTF.